What follows are 9 T cell receptor beta chains derived from one specimen sequenced in a study of T cell repertoires in cytomegalovirus infection. A single record per CDR3 protein comes from TCRdb applying MiXCR to the reads. The sample lists around 300,000 distinct CDR3 sequences; approximately 25% were seen once. Their cognate antigens are unknown. Sequences were derived from cultured PBMCs, sampled from culture after CMV antigen stimulation. These receptors all come from a human donor in good health (CMV status not recorded). Some clones in this sample may be carry-over from other donors' samples.

This clonotype was observed a handful of times. The CDR3 spells CASSDPSYEQYF. The CDR3 DNA reads TGTGCCAGCAGTGATCCCTCCTACGAGCAGTACTTC. This chain connects TRBV6-1 to TRBJ2-7, with D unclear. Trimming left V 3 bases short and J 0 bases short, with 3 bases between. Germline lookup yields CDR1 MNHNS and CDR2 SASEGT. The CDR3 sequence is 12 residues long.

Remarks on this clonotype: Just one base apart from a much larger clone, this may be a read error. Because it lacks the conserved phenylalanine or tryptophan at the end, this CDR3 is likely a read error. The CDR3 here is CASSLVAERQETQYL. DNA for the CDR3: TGTGCCAGCAGCCTAGTAGCGGAGAGGCAAGAGACCCAGTACCTC. The chain employs TRBV7-2 and TRBJ2-5, with a weak D call TRBD2 (6 bases). V gave up 5 bases and J gave up 2 bases, with 15 bases separating them. The germline CDR1 and CDR2 sequences are SGHTA and FQGNSA. The CDR3 contains 15 residues.

This clonotype occurred many times. V is TRBV28 and J is TRBJ2-4, with D perhaps given as TRBD1 or TRBD2 (5 bases each). This CDR3 comprises 16 residues. Germline lookup yields CDR1 MDHEN and CDR2 SYDVKM. Deletions cut 6 bases from V and 3 bases from J, with 18 bases between. CDR3 nucleotides: TGTGCCAGCAGCCACATGGGGGATTCAGTCAAAAACATTCAGTACTTC. It translates to CASSHMGDSVKNIQYF.

V and J are TRBV6-2 or TRBV6-3 and TRBJ2-1, with D tentatively TRBD2 (6 bases). Trimming left V 2 bases short and J 6 bases short, with 11 bases between. CDR3 size: 14 residues. Germline CDR1 is MNHEY and CDR2 is SVGEGT. The CDR3 reads CASSYRGGFNEQFF. In DNA, the CDR3 is TGTGCCAGCAGTTACCGTGGAGGGTTCAATGAGCAGTTCTTC.

This chain joins TRBV11-3 and TRBJ1-4; D unresolved. The CDR3 consists of 14 residues. Germline assignment: CDR1 SGHNT and CDR2 YENEEA. Trimming cost V 8 bases and J 2 bases, with 12 bases left between them. The CDR3 bases are TGTGCCAGCGCTGGTCAGCCTACTAATGAAAAACTGTTTTTT. It yields the protein CASAGQPTNEKLFF.

This clonotype was detected many times. This sequence joins TRBV7-2 and TRBJ2-3; a possible D gene is TRBD1 (5 bases). Germline assignment: CDR1 SGHTA and CDR2 FQGNSA. V dropped 5 bases and J dropped 3 bases, with 9 bases sitting between them. The CDR3 extends over 13 amino acids. In DNA form, the CDR3 reads TGTGCCAGCAGCACTCGACAGACAGATACGCAGTATTTT. Its protein is CASSTRQTDTQYF.

This clonotype showed up many times. The chain has TRBV7-2 and TRBJ2-3; possible D gene TRBD2, 5 bases. In germline, CDR1 is SGHTA, CDR2 FQGNSA. Trimming left V 3 bases short and J 4 bases short, with 26 bases between. The CDR3 loop spans 19 amino acids. The CDR3 DNA sequence: TGTGCCAGCAGCTTTAGAACGAACGGGTATGGAGGAGTTGCAGATACGCAGTATTTT. Translated: CASSFRTNGYGGVADTQYF.

This clonotype was recorded a few times. The genes are TRBV10-3 and TRBJ2-7, with 8 bases lining up with TRBD1. Germline CDR1 ENHRY, CDR2 SYGVKD. The CDR3 runs 13 residues. The V and J ends lost 8 bases and 5 bases, in that order; junction bases with no gene match: 8. The CDR3 is CAIGIPGQDEQYF. DNA of the CDR3: TGTGCCATCGGAATCCCGGGACAGGACGAGCAGTACTTC.

This clonotype was seen repeatedly, ten times or more. The rearrangement joins TRBV7-2 to TRBJ1-5, with D possibly TRBD1 on 6 matching bases. The germline V gene has CDR1 SGHTA and CDR2 FQGNSA. The CDR3 is 16 amino acids. V was pared by 1 base and J by 2 bases, with 12 bases between. Written as DNA, the CDR3 is TGTGCCAGCAGCTTAGTGGGGGCGTGGGGCAATCAGCCCCAGCATTTT. It specifies CASSLVGAWGNQPQHF.